These 11 T cell receptor beta chains came from one sample sequenced in a study of blood T cell repertoires in COVID-19. Libraries were prepared by immunoSEQ multiplex PCR; TCRdb keeps only in-frame clonotypes and omits some of them. The sample consists of about 210,000 clones, approximately 81% of them appearing once. The source material was PBMCs or T cells enriched from blood (not recorded which). These receptors all stem from a woman in her forties or fifties with acute COVID-19.

The chain links TRBV28 to TRBJ1-4; D unresolved. Germline CDR1 and CDR2: MDHEN and SYDVKM. The V and J ends lost 6 bases and 8 bases respectively, with 10 bases between them. This CDR3 spans 12 amino acids. CDR3 DNA sequence: TGTGCCAGCAGCTCGCTATGGGAAAAACTGTTTTTT. Its protein product is CASSSLWEKLFF.

This clone was picked up one time. The chain carries TRBV7-6 and TRBJ1-1; the match to TRBD1 covers 9 bases. V gave up 2 bases and J gave up 4 bases; unmatched junction bases: 5. Germline V gene lookup returns CDR1 SGHVS and CDR2 FNYEAQ. The length of the CDR3 is 15 residues. The CDR3 region is CASSLRGQGPTEAFF. Here the CDR3 DNA reads TGTGCCAGCAGCTTAAGGGGACAGGGCCCCACTGAAGCTTTCTTT.

The chain carries TRBV5-1 and TRBJ1-4; 7 bases match TRBD1. This CDR3 has 14 residues. V was pared by 4 bases and J by 7 bases, with 7 bases of the junction left unmatched. In germline, CDR1 is SGHRS, CDR2 YFSETQ. In DNA, the CDR3 is TGCGCCAGCAGCCCCACAGGGGAGATTGAAAAACTGTTTTTT. Translated, it gives CASSPTGEIEKLFF. Full variable domain (outside the CDR3, taken from reference TRBV5-1 and TRBJ1-4): KAGVTQTPRYLIKTRGQQVTLSCSPISGHRSVSWYQQTPGQGLQFLFEYFSETQRNKGNFPGRFSGRQFSNSRSEMNVSTLELGDSALYLCASSPTGEIEKLFFGSGTQLSVL.

The V and J genes are TRBV19 and TRBJ2-7; 9 nucleotides agree with TRBD1. CDR3 length equals 13 residues. The germline V gene has CDR1 LNHDA and CDR2 SQIVND (reference sequence). The V segment lost 7 bases and the J segment 0 bases; nucleotides outside the gene matches: 1. DNA for the CDR3: TGTGCCAGTACGGACAGGGGCTCCTACGAGCAGTACTTC. This encodes CASTDRGSYEQYF.

The chain has TRBV5-1 and TRBJ2-1; TRBD2 matches at 10 bases. The CDR3 totals 16 residues. V was pared by 3 bases and J by 7 bases, with 10 bases of the junction left unmatched. Germline loops: CDR1 SGHRS, CDR2 YFSETQ. The CDR3 DNA sequence: TGCGCCAGCAGCTATGGAAGCGGGGGGGCAAGTAATGAGCAGTTCTTC. This sequence encodes CASSYGSGGASNEQFF.

This clone was picked up one time. Here the CDR3 reads CASSFLPGELFF. CDR3 sequence (DNA): TGTGCCAGCAGCTTTCTACCCGGGGAGCTGTTTTTT. The chain has TRBV7-2 and TRBJ2-2, with D uncertain. This CDR3 has 12 residues. V was trimmed by 3 bases and J by 6 bases, leaving 5 bases between them. The V gene's germline CDR1 is SGHTA and CDR2 FQGNSA.

V and J are TRBV10-3 and TRBJ2-7; possibly TRBD2 for D (6 bases). This CDR3 region has 14 residues. The V gene lost 3 bases and the J gene lost 2 bases, with 11 bases spanning the gap. Germline CDR1 is ENHRY and CDR2 is SYGVKD. The CDR3 loop is CAISDGSGTYEQYF. Written as DNA, the CDR3 is TGTGCCATCAGTGATGGTAGCGGCACCTACGAGCAGTACTTC.

This sequence joins TRBV7-2 and TRBJ2-1; D perhaps matches TRBD2 (6 bases). CDR3 length: 15 amino acids. Trimming stripped 10 bases from V and 7 bases from J, with 23 bases between. The germline V gene encodes CDR1 SGHTA and CDR2 FQGNSA. The CDR3 reads CANMNLGLVENEQFF. The CDR3 nucleotides read TGTGCCAACATGAACCTGGGACTGGTGGAGAATGAGCAGTTCTTC.

The chain recombines TRBV5-6 with TRBJ2-3; D may be TRBD2 (5 bases). Germline values: CDR1 SGHDT, CDR2 YYEEEE. The CDR3 covers 13 residues. V shed 4 bases and J shed 14 bases, with 20 bases lying between them. CDR3 loop: CASSDGALGGLYF. DNA for the CDR3: TGTGCCAGCAGCGATGGTGCGCTAGGCGGGCTGTATTTT.

The J gene is TRBJ1-2, the V gene TRBV28; TRBD1 is a possible D gene (5 bases). V was cut by 2 bases and J by 8 bases, with 15 bases left in between. The CDR3 is made up of 14 amino acids. The germline gives CDR1 MDHEN, CDR2 SYDVKM. The CDR3 loop is CASSLGGVTWGYTF. CDR3 DNA sequence: TGTGCCAGCAGTTTAGGGGGGGTAACATGGGGCTACACCTTC.

This chain joins TRBV9 and TRBJ2-1, with 7 bases matching TRBD2. The germline V gene has CDR1 SGDLS and CDR2 YYNGEE. The CDR3 contains 16 residues. Trimming removed 3 bases from V and 4 bases from J; junction bases left unmatched: 10. This CDR3 is CASSAGSLAAYNEQFF. The CDR3 DNA sequence: TGTGCCAGCAGCGCGGGGAGTCTAGCGGCTTACAATGAGCAGTTCTTC. Full variable domain (remainder filled in from reference TRBV9 and TRBJ2-1): DSGVTQTPKHLITATGQRVTLRCSPRSGDLSVYWYQQSLDQGLQFLIQYYNGEERAKGNILERFSAQQFPDLHSELNLSSLELGDSALYFCASSAGSLAAYNEQFFGPGTRLTVL.